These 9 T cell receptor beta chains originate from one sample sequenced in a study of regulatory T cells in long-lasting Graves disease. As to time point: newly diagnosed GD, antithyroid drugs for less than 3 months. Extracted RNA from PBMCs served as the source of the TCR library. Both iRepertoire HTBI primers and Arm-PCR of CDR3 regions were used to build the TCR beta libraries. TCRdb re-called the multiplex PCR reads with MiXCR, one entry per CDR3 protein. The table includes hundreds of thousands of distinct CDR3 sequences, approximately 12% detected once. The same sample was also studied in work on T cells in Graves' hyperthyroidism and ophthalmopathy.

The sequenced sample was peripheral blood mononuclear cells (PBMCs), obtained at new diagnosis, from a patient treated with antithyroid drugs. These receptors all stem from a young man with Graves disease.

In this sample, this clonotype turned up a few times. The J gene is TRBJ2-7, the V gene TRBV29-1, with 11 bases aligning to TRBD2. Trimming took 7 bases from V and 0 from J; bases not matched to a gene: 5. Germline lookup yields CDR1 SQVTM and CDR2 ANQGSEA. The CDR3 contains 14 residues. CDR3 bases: TGCAGCGACCGCGGACTAGCGGGCTCCTACGAGCAGTACTTC. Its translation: CSDRGLAGSYEQYF.

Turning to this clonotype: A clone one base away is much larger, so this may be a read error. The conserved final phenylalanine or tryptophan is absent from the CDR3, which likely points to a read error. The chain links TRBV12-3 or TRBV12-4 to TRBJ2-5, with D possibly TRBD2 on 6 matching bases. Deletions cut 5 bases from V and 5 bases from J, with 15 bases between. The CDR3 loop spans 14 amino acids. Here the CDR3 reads CASSPIGRGETQYL. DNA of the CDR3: TGTGCCAGCAGTCCAATCGGGCGGGGTGAGACCCAGTACCTC.

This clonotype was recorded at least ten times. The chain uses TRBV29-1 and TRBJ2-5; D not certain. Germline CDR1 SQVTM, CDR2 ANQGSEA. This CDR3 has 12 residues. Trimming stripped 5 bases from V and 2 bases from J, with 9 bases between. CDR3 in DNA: TGCAGCGTTTCCGACACACAAGAGACCCAGTACTTC. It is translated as CSVSDTQETQYF.

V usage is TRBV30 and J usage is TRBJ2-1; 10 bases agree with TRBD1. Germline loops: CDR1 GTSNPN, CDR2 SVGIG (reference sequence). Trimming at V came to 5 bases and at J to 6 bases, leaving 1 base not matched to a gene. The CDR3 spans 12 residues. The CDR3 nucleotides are TGTGCCTGGGACAGGGGGCTCAATGAGCAGTTCTTC. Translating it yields CAWDRGLNEQFF.

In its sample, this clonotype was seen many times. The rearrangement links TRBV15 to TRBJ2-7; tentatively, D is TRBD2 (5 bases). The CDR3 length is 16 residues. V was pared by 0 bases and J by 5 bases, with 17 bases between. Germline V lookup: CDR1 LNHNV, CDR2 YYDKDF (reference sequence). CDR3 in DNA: TGTGCCACCAGCAGAGATGGTAGAAGGGAGAGCGACGAGCAGTACTTC. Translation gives CATSRDGRRESDEQYF.

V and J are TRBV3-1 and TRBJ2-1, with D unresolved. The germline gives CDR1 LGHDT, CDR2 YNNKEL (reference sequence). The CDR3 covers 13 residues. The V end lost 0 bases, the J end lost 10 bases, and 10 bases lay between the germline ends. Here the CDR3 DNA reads TGTGCCAGCAGCCAAGATCCGGCGGCAGAGCAGTTCTTC. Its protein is CASSQDPAAEQFF.

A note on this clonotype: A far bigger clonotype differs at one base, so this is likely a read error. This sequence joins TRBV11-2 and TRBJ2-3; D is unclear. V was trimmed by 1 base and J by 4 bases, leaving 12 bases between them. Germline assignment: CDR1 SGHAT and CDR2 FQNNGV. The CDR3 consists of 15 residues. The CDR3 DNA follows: TGTGCCAGCAGCTTAGGCCCCGGTCGGGCAGATACGCAGTATTTT. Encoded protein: CASSLGPGRADTQYF.

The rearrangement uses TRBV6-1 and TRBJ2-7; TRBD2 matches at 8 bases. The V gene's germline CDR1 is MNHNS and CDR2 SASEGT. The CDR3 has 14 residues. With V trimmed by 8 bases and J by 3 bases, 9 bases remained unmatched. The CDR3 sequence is CASDGGAGGYEQYF. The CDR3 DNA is TGTGCCAGCGACGGGGGGGCTGGAGGCTACGAGCAGTACTTC.

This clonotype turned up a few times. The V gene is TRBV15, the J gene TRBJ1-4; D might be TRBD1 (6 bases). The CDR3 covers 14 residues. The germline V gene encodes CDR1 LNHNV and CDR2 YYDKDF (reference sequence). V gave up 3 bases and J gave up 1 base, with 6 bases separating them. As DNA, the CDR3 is TGTGCCACCAGCAGGGACAGAACTAATGAAAAACTGTTTTTT. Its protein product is CATSRDRTNEKLFF.